Given below is one TCR beta chain in context. Its specificity is not known. This record comes from a study of shared clonotypes between healthy human individuals. Study conclusions and caveats: Genetic and exposure-history diversity was limited by the small donor number. Around 5.3% of naive CD4 clonotypes were shared across a few donors.

Trimming took 4 bases from V and 7 from J; bases not matched to a gene: 8. Germline V lookup: CDR1 SGHRS, CDR2 YFSETQ. CDR3 length: 14 amino acids. TCRdb's table, derived via immunoSEQ multiplex PCR, lists solely in-frame clones and lacks some. The sample includes about 2.3 million clones, over 90% seen only once; the top ten take approximately 0.4%. Donation came from healthy HIV-negative adults that had no recent acute infections or vaccinations. Memory CD4+ cells were the fraction left after CD45RA+ naive selection. The chain carries TRBV5-1 and TRBJ1-1; 9 positions agree with TRBD1. The sample comprised naive CD4+ T cells from PBMCs. Subset specified: CD45RA+ positively selected. This TCR derives from a man between 18 and 35 years old in good health. Some clones in this sample may be carry-over from other donors' samples. The chain's CDR3 is CASSPDGTGLEAFF. The CDR3, as DNA: TGCGCCAGCAGCCCTGATGGGACAGGGCTTGAAGCTTTCTTT.